These 17 T cell receptor beta chains were all obtained from the same sample, sequenced in a study of CD8 T cell repertoires and HIV-1 epitope variants. TCRdb keeps only in-frame clones here, not all; method: immunoSEQ multiplex PCR. This sample yields about 90,000 clones, of which roughly four fifths are seen a single time; around 25% belongs to the top ten. Material for sequencing was uncultured baseline CD8+ T cells from peripheral blood mononuclear cells (PBMCs). Receptors originate from a male donor with HIV.

This clone has only a few counts. V is TRBV14 and J is TRBJ1-2; 8 nucleotides align to TRBD1. CDR1 and CDR2 from the germline V gene are SGHDN and FVKESK. Germline trimming cut 0 bases from V and 8 bases from J; bases unmatched to any gene: 17. The CDR3 length is 18 residues. The CDR3 loop is CASSQDKVRGTGFRGYTF. The CDR3 region has the DNA TGTGCCAGCAGCCAAGATAAAGTCCGCGGGACAGGTTTTCGGGGCTACACCTTC.

The V and J genes are TRBV4-1 and TRBJ2-5; 10 bases map to TRBD2. CDR3 length: 17 residues. Germline CDR1 reads MGHRA; CDR2 reads YSYEKL. The V gene end was trimmed by 1 base and the J gene end by 5 bases; junction bases not matched to a gene: 10. The CDR3 sequence is CASSQVTGLAGAETQYF. CDR3 DNA sequence: TGCGCCAGCAGCCAAGTAACGGGGCTAGCGGGGGCTGAGACCCAGTACTTC.

The chain uses TRBV19 and TRBJ2-1; no clear D. Germline CDR1 is LNHDA and CDR2 is SQIVND (reference sequence). CDR3 length: 13 amino acids. The V end lost 7 bases, the J end lost 6 bases, and 13 bases lay between the germline ends. The CDR3 sequence: CASTRGPLNEQFF. The DNA for the CDR3 is TGTGCCAGTACACGAGGCCCCCTCAATGAGCAGTTCTTC.

This clone has just a few counts. This chain links TRBV27 with TRBJ1-5; 7 bases agree with TRBD1. Unmatched junction bases numbered 5, after V lost 5 bases and J lost 7 bases. The CDR3 loop spans 13 amino acids. The germline gives CDR1 MNHEY, CDR2 SMNVEV (reference sequence). The CDR3 region is CASSGGGGQPQHF. The CDR3 DNA reads as TGTGCCAGCAGTGGAGGGGGCGGACAGCCCCAGCATTTT.

The chain employs TRBV2 and TRBJ2-7; 9 bases fit TRBD1. Germline CDR1 is SNHLY and CDR2 is FYNNEI. Unmatched junction bases numbered 9, after V lost 3 bases and J lost 6 bases. There are 15 residues in the CDR3. The CDR3 bases are TGTGCCAGCAGTGATTTGGGACAGGGTATAGCCGAGCAGTACTTC. Translating gives CASSDLGQGIAEQYF.

This clone showed up just a few times. This chain joins TRBV7-9 and TRBJ2-7, with 8 bases matching TRBD1. CDR1 is SEHNR, CDR2 FQNEAQ, per germline (reference sequence). The J segment lost 4 bases and the V segment lost 3 bases, leaving 8 bases of the junction unmatched. The CDR3 totals 15 residues. In nucleotides, the CDR3 is TGTGCCAGCAGCTTCCAGGGGGCTCAGGGTTACGAGCAGTACTTC. Its translation is CASSFQGAQGYEQYF.

The CDR3 DNA sequence: TGTGCCAGAACACCCCGGGCCCTACCTAGGAGCGAGCAGTACTTC. This translates into CARTPRALPRSEQYF. V usage is TRBV7-9 and J usage is TRBJ2-7; no reliable D call. The length of the CDR3 is 15 residues. In germline, CDR1 is SEHNR, CDR2 FQNEAQ (reference sequence). V was pared by 9 bases and J by 6 bases, with 24 bases between. The variable domain in full, with the rest retrieved from reference TRBV7-9 and TRBJ2-7, is DTGVSQNPRHKITKRGQNVTFRCDPISEHNRLYWYRQTLGQGPEFLTYFQNEAQLEKSRLLSDRFSAERPKGSFSTLEIQRTEQGDSAMYLCARTPRALPRSEQYFGPGTRLTVT.

CDR3 sequence (DNA): TGCGCCAGCAGCTTGGTGGCTAGTTCTTCGGAGACCCAGTACTTC. Translation gives CASSLVASSSETQYF. The chain links TRBV5-1 to TRBJ2-5; the D is unclear. From germline, CDR1 is SGHRS and CDR2 YFSETQ. This CDR3 spans 15 amino acids. V gave up 0 bases and J gave up 5 bases, with 14 bases separating them.

This clone was picked up a small number of times. J is TRBJ1-6 and V is TRBV27, with 7 positions matching TRBD1. This CDR3 is built from 15 residues. J gave up 4 bases and V 9 bases, and 9 bases lay outside the gene matches. Looked up from germline, CDR1 is MNHEY and CDR2 is SMNVEV (reference sequence). The CDR3 loop reads CARDEGAPYNSPLHF. DNA for the CDR3: TGTGCCAGGGACGAGGGGGCGCCATATAATTCACCCCTCCACTTT.

The chain uses TRBV5-1 and TRBJ2-7; 11 bases fit TRBD1. The CDR3 extends over 16 amino acids. The junction had 9 bases not matched to a gene; V was cut back by 4 bases and J by 3 bases. CDR1 and CDR2 (germline): SGHRS, YFSETQ. The CDR3 region is CASSPITGTGGYEQYF. The DNA for the CDR3 is TGCGCCAGCAGCCCAATAACCGGGACAGGGGGCTACGAGCAGTACTTC.

The rearrangement links TRBV10-3 to TRBJ2-7; D perhaps matches TRBD1 (5 bases). V was cut by 3 bases and J by 0 bases, with 12 bases left in between. This CDR3 comprises 15 residues. CDR1 ENHRY and CDR2 SYGVKD come from the germline V gene. CDR3 residues: CAISDPRGFSYEQYF. CDR3 nucleotide sequence: TGTGCCATCAGTGACCCAAGGGGATTCTCCTACGAGCAGTACTTC.

This clone was counted a few times. This sequence joins TRBV5-6 and TRBJ2-7, with unresolved D. Germline V lookup: CDR1 SGHDT, CDR2 YYEEEE. V was cut by 3 bases and J by 3 bases, with 13 bases left in between. This CDR3 has 14 residues. CDR3: CASSSGTELYEQYF. CDR3 DNA sequence: TGTGCCAGCAGCTCCGGAACGGAACTCTACGAGCAGTACTTC. Drawing the rest from reference TRBV5-6 and TRBJ2-7, the complete variable domain is DAGVTQSPTHLIKTRGQQVTLRCSPKSGHDTVSWYQQALGQGPQFIFQYYEEEERQRGNFPDRFSGHQFPNYSSELNVNALLLGDSALYLCASSSGTELYEQYFGPGTRLTVT.

The chain employs TRBV5-4 and TRBJ1-2, with D possibly TRBD1 on 6 matching bases. Germline assignment: CDR1 SGHNT and CDR2 YYREEE (reference sequence). CDR3 length: 13 amino acids. Trimming pared 1 base from V and 6 bases from J, leaving 10 bases between. The CDR3 DNA follows: TGTGCCAGCAGCTTGTCAGGGGTAAATGGCTACACCTTC. Its translation: CASSLSGVNGYTF.

The sample holds a few counts of this clone. V gene TRBV15 combines with J gene TRBJ2-4; TRBD2 agrees at 8 bases. This CDR3 is 16 amino acids long. Germline values: CDR1 LNHNV, CDR2 YYDKDF (reference sequence). V was clipped by 8 bases and J by 0 bases; unmatched bases: 9. CDR3 bases: TGTGCCACCGTTGCGGCGGGAGGATTAGCCAAAAACATTCAGTACTTC. It encodes CATVAAGGLAKNIQYF.

This chain joins TRBV7-3 and TRBJ2-1, with D perhaps matching TRBD2 (5 bases). Trimming shortened V by 4 bases and J by 5 bases, and 9 bases separated the two germline ends. This CDR3 comprises 13 residues. The V gene's germline CDR1 is SGHTA and CDR2 FQGTGA. CDR3 nucleotide sequence: TGTGCCAGCAGCTCGGACTCAAACAATGAGCAGTTCTTC. This sequence encodes CASSSDSNNEQFF.

This clone was recorded at least ten times. The chain recombines TRBV5-1 with TRBJ1-6; D is perhaps TRBD1 (6 bases). This CDR3 is built from 14 residues. Between the trimmed V and J ends, which lost 6 bases and 5 bases, there was a span of 12 bases. Germline assignment: CDR1 SGHRS and CDR2 YFSETQ. CDR3 protein: CASKGTQDNSPLHF. The CDR3 DNA follows: TGCGCCAGCAAAGGGACACAAGATAATTCACCCCTCCACTTT.

The genes are TRBV28 and TRBJ1-2; D is ambiguous. V was clipped by 6 bases and J by 5 bases, with 25 bases between them. The CDR3 consists of 17 residues. CDR1 and CDR2 from the germline V gene are MDHEN and SYDVKM. CDR3 protein: CASSRMQGMSRLYGYTF. CDR3 DNA: TGTGCCAGCAGCCGCATGCAAGGGATGTCCAGATTGTATGGCTACACCTTC.